This is a list of T cell receptor beta chains from one sample in a study of T cells in Graves' hyperthyroidism and ophthalmopathy. One entry per CDR3 protein, called by TCRdb with MiXCR from the multiplex PCR reads. This table holds 380,000 or so distinct CDR3 sequences, about 13% found once. Sequencing was carried out using blood. The receptor source for this set is a young man with Graves' hyperthyroidism that later progressed to Graves' ophthalmopathy. CDR3s include the opening cysteine and the closing phenylalanine or tryptophan.

V,J,CDR3
TRBV27,TRBJ2-7,CASSLRESYEQYF
TRBV7-9,TRBJ1-4,CASSQEDIAKLFF
TRBV12-5,TRBJ2-7,CASGLVPASTYEQYF
TRBV11-3,TRBJ2-5,CASSSLKEAGGKTQYF
TRBV9,TRBJ1-5,CASSTPHGGSNQPQHF
TRBV5-6,TRBJ2-3,CASSTSVSTDTQYF
TRBV7-2,TRBJ1-4,CASSLERSANEKLFF
TRBV6-1,TRBJ1-5,CASSPVRGENQPQHF
TRBV20-1,TRBJ2-5,CSASIVAGYQETQYF
TRBV7-3,TRBJ1-1,CASSGDGNTEAFF
TRBV28,TRBJ2-4,CASSLTSGQMEYF
TRBV6-4,TRBJ2-5,CASGDRQNQETQYF
TRBV5-1,TRBJ1-5,CASSWKKGTGHNQPQHF
TRBV30,TRBJ1-3,CAWTRQGAQGNTIYF
TRBV20-1,TRBJ2-3,CSARAEGGTDTQYF
TRBV19,TRBJ1-5,CASSTGPYSNQPQHF
TRBV4-2,TRBJ2-1,CASSPSTAGTPHNEQFF
TRBV3-1,TRBJ1-1,CASSQNRANTEAFF
TRBV7-3,TRBJ1-5,CASSGGGFSNQPQHF
TRBV4-1,TRBJ2-7,CASSQVPRGSYEQYF
TRBV20-1,TRBJ2-7,CSIRGPYEQYF
TRBV7-9,TRBJ1-5,CASSLAGGRNQPQHF
TRBV9,TRBJ2-2,CASSVAGLAGGTSGELFF
TRBV6-1,TRBJ1-4,CASRSRFAPRHTNEKLFF
TRBV5-1,TRBJ1-5,CASSLEPGAGQPQHF
TRBV27,TRBJ2-3,CASSVLAGDTQYF
TRBV12-3/TRBV12-4,TRBJ2-7,CASSWADLRHEQYF
TRBV5-8,TRBJ1-4,CASSNGWTTDEKLFF
TRBV6-1,TRBJ2-6,CASSRGQAGANVLTF
TRBV9,TRBJ1-1,CASSPGRANTEAFF
TRBV28,TRBJ2-1,CASSLMHGKQFF
TRBV2,TRBJ2-7,CASKGQGIEQYF
TRBV28,TRBJ1-5,CASSSRGYSNQPQHF
TRBV5-4,TRBJ1-2,CASSLGGENYGYTF
TRBV7-6,TRBJ2-1,CASSFQGWGTSGGDEQFF
TRBV3-1,TRBJ1-1,CASSQARPLWNTEAFF
TRBV24-1,TRBJ2-2,CATSDPGASNTGELFF
TRBV20-1,TRBJ1-5,CSARDSETGLISNQPQHF
TRBV28,TRBJ1-6,CASSLGRAISPLHF
TRBV19,TRBJ1-1,CASSIGDRGPDTEAFF
TRBV14,TRBJ2-1,CASSQGQGVRNEQFF
TRBV5-1,TRBJ2-3,CASSWTGVRTDTQYF
TRBV27,TRBJ2-1,CASSEGLVYNEQFF
TRBV19,TRBJ1-2,CASSIPWTGNNYGYTF
TRBV20-1,TRBJ2-2,CSARTVNTGELFF
TRBV10-1,TRBJ2-1,CASSGQGTAHNEQFF
TRBV7-9,TRBJ2-7,CARGEGPSSYEQYF
TRBV5-1,TRBJ2-7,CASRASGVYEQYF
TRBV19,TRBJ1-5,CASRQTGENQPQHF
TRBV5-5,TRBJ2-3,CASSAGTSGRTDTQYF
TRBV28,TRBJ1-5,CASRAQGPNQPQHF
TRBV3-1,TRBJ2-2,CASSQVHGELFF
TRBV11-2,TRBJ2-3,CASSGGPYTDTQYF
TRBV7-6,TRBJ1-1,CASSFRDRGGYTEAFF
TRBV30,TRBJ1-2,CAWEPGQGNYGYTF
TRBV30,TRBJ2-7,CAWSLGTGGADEQYF
TRBV7-9,TRBJ2-5,CASRGYVRETQYF
TRBV24-1,TRBJ1-2,CATSDDEDRGYGYTF
TRBV19,TRBJ2-1,CASSIFQGGNEQFF